One and the same sample provided the 18 T cell receptor beta chains below, sequenced in a study of T cell changes during pregnancy in multiple sclerosis. Profiling relied on immunoSEQ multiplex PCR, and the TCRdb table lists in-frame clones only, not all of them. The table has around 80,000 clones, 94% seen once. Sequenced here: peripheral blood, sampled in the second trimester of pregnancy. The origin of the receptors is a female donor in good health, enrolled as a control in a pregnancy study.

This clone appeared a few times. V gene TRBV19 combines with J gene TRBJ2-7, with a weak D call TRBD1 (6 bases). The CDR3 contains 13 residues. CDR1 LNHDA and CDR2 SQIVND come from the germline V gene (reference sequence). V lost 5 bases and J 3 bases, leaving 11 bases between the germline ends. The CDR3: CASSAGAIYEQYF. The CDR3 DNA reads as TGTGCCAGTAGTGCAGGGGCAATCTACGAGCAGTACTTC.

CDR3: CASSLNGYNEQFF. Here the CDR3 DNA reads TGCGCCAGCAGCTTGAACGGGTACAATGAGCAGTTCTTC. The genes are TRBV5-1 and TRBJ2-1; no reliable D call. Trimming stripped 1 base from V and 4 bases from J, with 6 bases between. The CDR3 is made up of 13 amino acids. Germline lookup yields CDR1 SGHRS and CDR2 YFSETQ.

Details on this clone: An end of the junction does not agree with germline; a read error may underlie this. The chain links TRBV7-7 to TRBJ2-1, with 10 nucleotides matching TRBD2. The CDR3 covers 13 residues. Per the germline V gene, CDR1 is SSHAT and CDR2 is FNYEAQ (reference sequence). The CDR3 is CASSGGAYNEQFF. In DNA, the CDR3 is TGTGCTAGCAGCGGGGGGGCATACAATGAGCAGTTCTTC. Using reference TRBV7-7 and TRBJ2-1 for the parts outside the CDR3, the full variable domain is GAGVSQSPRYKVTKRGQDVTLRCDPISSHATLYWYQQALGQGPEFLTYFNYEAQPDKSGLPSDRFSAERPEGSISTLTIQRTEQRDSAMYRCASSGGAYNEQFFGPGTRLTVL.

V gene TRBV28 combines with J gene TRBJ2-3, with D maybe TRBD1 (6 bases). This CDR3 spans 15 amino acids. Trimming stripped 4 bases from V and 5 bases from J, with 16 bases between. CDR1 is MDHEN, CDR2 SYDVKM, per germline. CDR3 protein: CASSSHREAIDTQYF. DNA for the CDR3: TGTGCCAGCAGTTCTCACAGGGAAGCCATAGATACGCAGTATTTT.

This chain links TRBV7-9 with TRBJ1-2; a weak D match, TRBD1 (6 bases). Trimming removed 0 bases from V and 10 bases from J, with 12 bases in between. The CDR3 has 13 residues. CDR1 SEHNR and CDR2 FQNEAQ come from the germline V gene (reference sequence). The DNA of the CDR3 is TGTGCCAGCAGCTTAGCCCCGACAGGAACCTACACCTTC. Protein sequence: CASSLAPTGTYTF. Looking up the rest from reference TRBV7-9 and TRBJ1-2 gives the full variable domain: DTGVSQNPRHKITKRGQNVTFRCDPISEHNRLYWYRQTLGQGPEFLTYFQNEAQLEKSRLLSDRFSAERPKGSFSTLEIQRTEQGDSAMYLCASSLAPTGTYTFGSGTRLTVV.

This chain connects TRBV5-3 to TRBJ2-3, with D perhaps matching TRBD2 (5 bases). TRBV5-3 has ORF status, its function being uncertain. The CDR3 has 16 amino acids. V lost 5 bases and J lost 0, with 16 bases in between. CDR3 in DNA: TGTGCCAGAAGTTCCCCAGGCGGGCCTAGCACAGATACGCAGTATTTT. Amino acids: CARSSPGGPSTDTQYF.

The gene calls are TRBV30 and TRBJ1-4, with TRBD1 identical over 8 bases. V dropped 2 bases and J dropped 5; count of bases not matched to a gene: 7. Germline V gene lookup returns CDR1 GTSNPN and CDR2 SVGIG (reference sequence). The length of the CDR3 is 15 residues. The CDR3 coding sequence is TGTGCCTGGAGTTCATACAGGGGGGGAAATGAAAAACTGTTTTTT. Its translation: CAWSSYRGGNEKLFF.

The chain links TRBV18 to TRBJ2-3, with D perhaps matching TRBD1 (6 bases). Trimming pared 4 bases from V and 1 base from J, leaving 15 bases between. Germline V gene data show CDR1 as KGHSH and CDR2 as LQKENI. The CDR3 is made up of 16 amino acids. CDR3 in DNA: TGTGCCAGCTCACGCCAAGGGGGTTCTGGCACAGATACGCAGTATTTT. The encoded protein is CASSRQGGSGTDTQYF. The whole variable domain, filled in from reference TRBV18 and TRBJ2-3, reads NAGVMQNPRHLVRRRGQEARLRCSPMKGHSHVYWYRQLPEEGLKFMVYLQKENIIDESGMPKERFSAEFPKEGPSILRIQQVVRGDSAAYFCASSRQGGSGTDTQYFGPGTRLTVL.

The chain joins TRBV5-6 to TRBJ2-5; D gene ambiguous. Between the trimmed V and J ends, which lost 7 bases and 1 base, there was a span of 14 bases. The CDR3 is 14 residues long. The V gene's germline CDR1 is SGHDT and CDR2 YYEEEE. CDR3 sequence reads: CASSLVASQETQYF. The CDR3 nucleotides read TGTGCCAGCTCACTCGTGGCTAGCCAAGAGACCCAGTACTTC.

This clone was found once. The rearrangement links TRBV2 to TRBJ2-2, with TRBD1 matching over 7 bases. The germline V gene encodes CDR1 SNHLY and CDR2 FYNNEI. The CDR3 runs to 14 residues. Unmatched junction bases numbered 3, after V lost 6 bases and J lost 2 bases. CDR3 sequence: CASRGQRNTGELFF. DNA of the CDR3: TGTGCCAGCAGGGGACAGAGAAACACCGGGGAGCTGTTTTTT.

The chain links TRBV19 to TRBJ2-5; tentative D call: TRBD1 (5 bases). Germline V gene lookup returns CDR1 LNHDA and CDR2 SQIVND (reference sequence). The CDR3 runs to 15 residues. V shed 3 bases and J shed 5 bases, with 16 bases lying between them. Here the CDR3 reads CASSILGQGGETQYF. The CDR3, as DNA: TGTGCCAGTAGTATCTTAGGGCAGGGCGGCGAGACCCAGTACTTC.

The rearrangement uses TRBV19 and TRBJ2-2, with D perhaps TRBD2 (5 bases). CDR1 and CDR2 (germline): LNHDA, SQIVND (reference sequence). V was clipped by 1 base and J by 6 bases, with 9 bases between them. The CDR3 is 14 amino acids. CDR3 region: CASSIVAQSGELFF. The CDR3, as DNA: TGTGCCAGTAGTATAGTAGCGCAGTCCGGGGAGCTGTTTTTT.

This clone was recorded a few times. The chain couples TRBV5-1 to TRBJ2-1, with 10 bases aligning to TRBD2. The CDR3 has 15 residues. V shed 1 base, J shed 10 bases, and the junction held 8 bases outside the gene matches. Germline V gene data show CDR1 as SGHRS and CDR2 as YFSETQ. The CDR3 region has the DNA TGCGCCAGCAGCTTGCTTCTAGCGGGAGTTAGGGAGCAGTTCTTC. This codes for CASSLLLAGVREQFF. The entire variable domain, with the rest obtained from reference TRBV5-1 and TRBJ2-1, is as follows: KAGVTQTPRYLIKTRGQQVTLSCSPISGHRSVSWYQQTPGQGLQFLFEYFSETQRNKGNFPGRFSGRQFSNSRSEMNVSTLELGDSALYLCASSLLLAGVREQFFGPGTRLTVL.

This chain connects TRBV27 to TRBJ2-7, with 9 nucleotides matching TRBD1. Trimming at V came to 9 bases and at J to 4 bases, leaving 7 bases not matched to a gene. CDR3 length equals 13 residues. CDR1 MNHEY and CDR2 SMNVEV come from the germline V gene (reference sequence). The CDR3 DNA is TGTGCCAGGGGGGGACAGGGAGGTTACGAGCAGTACTTC. Protein: CARGGQGGYEQYF.

This clone was detected once. V usage is TRBV11-2 and J usage is TRBJ2-2; perhaps TRBD1 as D (5 bases). Germline loops: CDR1 SGHAT, CDR2 FQNNGV. V dropped 5 bases and J dropped 7 bases, with 14 bases sitting between them. There are 14 residues in the CDR3. The CDR3 is CASSLLIRGGELFF. The CDR3 region has the DNA TGTGCCAGCAGCCTACTAATTAGGGGCGGGGAGCTGTTTTTT.

The genes are TRBV28 and TRBJ1-1; 7 nucleotides agree with TRBD1. CDR1 is MDHEN and CDR2 is SYDVKM in the germline V gene. J gave up 8 bases and V 7 bases, and 4 bases lay outside the gene matches. The CDR3 has 11 amino acids. As DNA, the CDR3 is TGTGCCAGCAACAGGGGTATGGAAGCTTTCTTT. Amino acids: CASNRGMEAFF.

This clone occurred once. The V call is TRBV4-1, the J call TRBJ2-7, with TRBD2 matching over 8 bases. Germline CDR1 and CDR2: MGHRA and YSYEKL. CDR3 size: 14 residues. V shed 0 bases, J shed 5 bases, and the junction held 3 bases outside the gene matches. In DNA form, the CDR3 reads TGCGCCAGCAGCCAAGAGACTAGCGTTAACGAGCAGTACTTC. Amino acid sequence: CASSQETSVNEQYF.

V gene TRBV7-9 combines with J gene TRBJ2-1; 8 bases match TRBD1. J was trimmed by 7 bases and V by 5 bases; bases with no gene match: 10. Germline values: CDR1 SEHNR, CDR2 FQNEAQ (reference sequence). The CDR3 is made up of 15 amino acids. CDR3 loop: CASSPSDREGNEQFF. The CDR3 DNA is TGTGCCAGCAGCCCCTCGGACAGGGAAGGGAATGAGCAGTTCTTC.